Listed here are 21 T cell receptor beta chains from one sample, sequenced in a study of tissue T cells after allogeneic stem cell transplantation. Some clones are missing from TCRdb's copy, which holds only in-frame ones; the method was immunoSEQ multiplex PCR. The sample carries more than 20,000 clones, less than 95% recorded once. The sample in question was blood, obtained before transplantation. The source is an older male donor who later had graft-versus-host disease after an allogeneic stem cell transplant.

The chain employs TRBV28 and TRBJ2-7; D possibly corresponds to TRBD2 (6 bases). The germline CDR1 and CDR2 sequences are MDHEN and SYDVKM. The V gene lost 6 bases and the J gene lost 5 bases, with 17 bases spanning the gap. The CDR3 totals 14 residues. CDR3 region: CASSGFFWGDEQYF. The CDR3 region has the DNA TGTGCCAGCAGCGGGTTTTTTTGGGGGGACGAGCAGTACTTC.

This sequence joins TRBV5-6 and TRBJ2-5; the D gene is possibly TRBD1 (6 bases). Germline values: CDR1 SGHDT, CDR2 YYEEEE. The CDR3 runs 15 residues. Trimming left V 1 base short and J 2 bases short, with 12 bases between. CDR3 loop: CASSLRRGIQETQYF. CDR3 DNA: TGTGCCAGCAGCTTGCGCAGGGGTATTCAAGAGACCCAGTACTTC.

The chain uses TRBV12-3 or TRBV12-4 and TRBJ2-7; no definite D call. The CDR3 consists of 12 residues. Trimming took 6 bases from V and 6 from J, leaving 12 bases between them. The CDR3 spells CASSHPRAEQYF. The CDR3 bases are TGTGCCAGCAGCCACCCTAGGGCCGAGCAGTACTTC.

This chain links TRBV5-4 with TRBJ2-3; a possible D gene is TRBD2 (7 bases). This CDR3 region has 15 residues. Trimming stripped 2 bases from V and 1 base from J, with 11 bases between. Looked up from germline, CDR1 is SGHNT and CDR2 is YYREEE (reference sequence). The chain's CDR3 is CASSFGGRGTDTQYF. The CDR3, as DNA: TGTGCCAGCAGCTTCGGGGGGCGAGGCACAGATACGCAGTATTTT.

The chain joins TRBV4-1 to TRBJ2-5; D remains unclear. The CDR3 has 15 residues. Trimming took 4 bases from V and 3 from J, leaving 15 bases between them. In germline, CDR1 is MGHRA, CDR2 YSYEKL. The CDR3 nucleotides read TGCGCCAGCAGCCCACAACCTACAGATAAAGAGACCCAGTACTTC. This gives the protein CASSPQPTDKETQYF.

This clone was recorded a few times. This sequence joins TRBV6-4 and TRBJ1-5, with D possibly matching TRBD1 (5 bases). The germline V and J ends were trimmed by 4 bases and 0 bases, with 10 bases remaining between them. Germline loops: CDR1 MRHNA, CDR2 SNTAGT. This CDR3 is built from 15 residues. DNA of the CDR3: TGTGCCAGCAGTGCTGGGACGGATAGCAATCAGCCCCAGCATTTT. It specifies CASSAGTDSNQPQHF.

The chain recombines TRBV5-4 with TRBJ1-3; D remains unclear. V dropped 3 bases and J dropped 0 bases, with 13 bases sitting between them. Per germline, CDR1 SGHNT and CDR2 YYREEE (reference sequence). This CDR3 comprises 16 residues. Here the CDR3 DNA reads TGTGCCAGCAGCTGGGCGGGGAGTGTCTCTGGAAACACCATATATTTT. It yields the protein CASSWAGSVSGNTIYF.

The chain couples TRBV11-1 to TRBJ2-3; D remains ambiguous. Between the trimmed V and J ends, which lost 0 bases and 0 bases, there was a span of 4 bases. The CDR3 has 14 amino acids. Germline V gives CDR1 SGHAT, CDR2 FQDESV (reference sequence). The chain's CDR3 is CASSLAISTDTQYF. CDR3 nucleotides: TGTGCCAGCAGCTTAGCGATAAGCACAGATACGCAGTATTTT.

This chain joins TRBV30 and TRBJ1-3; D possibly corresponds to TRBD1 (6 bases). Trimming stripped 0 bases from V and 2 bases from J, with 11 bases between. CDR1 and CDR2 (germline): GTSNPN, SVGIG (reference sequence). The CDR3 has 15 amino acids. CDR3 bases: TGTGCCTGGAGTGTAGGGGGGGCAGCTGGAAACACCATATATTTT. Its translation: CAWSVGGAAGNTIYF.

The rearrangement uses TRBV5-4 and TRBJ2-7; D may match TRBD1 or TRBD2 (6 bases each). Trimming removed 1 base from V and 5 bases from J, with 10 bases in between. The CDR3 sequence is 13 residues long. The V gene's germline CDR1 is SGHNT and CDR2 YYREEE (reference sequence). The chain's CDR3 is CASSLQGRNEQYF. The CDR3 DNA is TGTGCCAGCAGCTTGCAGGGGAGGAACGAGCAGTACTTC.

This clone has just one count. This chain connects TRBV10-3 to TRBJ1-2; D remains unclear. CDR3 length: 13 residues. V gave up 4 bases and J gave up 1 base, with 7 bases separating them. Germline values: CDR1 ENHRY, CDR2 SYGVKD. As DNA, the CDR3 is TGTGCCATCAGTGGGGGTTTTAACTATGGCTACACCTTC. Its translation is CAISGGFNYGYTF.

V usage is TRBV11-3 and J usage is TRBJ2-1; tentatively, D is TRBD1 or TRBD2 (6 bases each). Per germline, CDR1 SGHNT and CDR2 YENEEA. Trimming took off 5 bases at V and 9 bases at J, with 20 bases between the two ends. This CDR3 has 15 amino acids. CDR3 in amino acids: CASSKSNRGPVEQFF. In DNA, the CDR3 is TGTGCCAGCAGCAAGAGTAATCGGGGGCCGGTTGAGCAGTTCTTC.

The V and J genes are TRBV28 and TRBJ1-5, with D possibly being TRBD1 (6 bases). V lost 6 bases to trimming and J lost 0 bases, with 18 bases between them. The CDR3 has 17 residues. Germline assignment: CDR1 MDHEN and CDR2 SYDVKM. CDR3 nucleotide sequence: TGTGCCAGCAGCCCCCCCAACAGGGTTGGTAGCAATCAGCCCCAGCATTTT. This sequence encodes CASSPPNRVGSNQPQHF.

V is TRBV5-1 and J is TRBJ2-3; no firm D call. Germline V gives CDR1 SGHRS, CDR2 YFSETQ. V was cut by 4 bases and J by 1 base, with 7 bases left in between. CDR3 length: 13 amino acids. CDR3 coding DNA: TGCGCCAGCAGCCCGGAAGGCACAGATACGCAGTATTTT. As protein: CASSPEGTDTQYF.

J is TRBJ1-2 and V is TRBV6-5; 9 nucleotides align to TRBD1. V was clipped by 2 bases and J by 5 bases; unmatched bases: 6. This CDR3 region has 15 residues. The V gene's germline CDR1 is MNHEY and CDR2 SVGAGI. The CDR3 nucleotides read TGTGCCAGCAGTTACCGTTCCGGGACAGGGTATGGCTACACCTTC. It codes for CASSYRSGTGYGYTF.

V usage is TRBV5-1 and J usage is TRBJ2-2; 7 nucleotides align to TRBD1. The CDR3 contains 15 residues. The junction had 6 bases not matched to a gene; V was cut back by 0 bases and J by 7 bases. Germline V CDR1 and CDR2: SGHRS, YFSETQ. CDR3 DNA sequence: TGCGCCAGCAGCTTGGATGGTAGGGGGCTCGGGGAGCTGTTTTTT. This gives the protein CASSLDGRGLGELFF.

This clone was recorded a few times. CDR3 nucleotides: TGTGCCAGCAAGGACAGGAATAATTCACCCCTCCACTTT. Encoded protein: CASKDRNNSPLHF. The chain combines TRBV7-9 with TRBJ1-6; TRBD1 matches 7 bases. V lost 7 bases and J lost 5; bases outside the gene matches: 2. CDR3 length equals 13 residues. Per germline, CDR1 SEHNR and CDR2 FQNEAQ (reference sequence).

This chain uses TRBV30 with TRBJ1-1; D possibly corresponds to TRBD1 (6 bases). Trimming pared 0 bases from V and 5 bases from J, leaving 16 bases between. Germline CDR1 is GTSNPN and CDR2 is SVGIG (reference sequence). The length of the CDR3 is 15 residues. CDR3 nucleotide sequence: TGTGCCTGGAGTGTAAGTTATACAGGGAGAACTGAAGCTTTCTTT. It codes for CAWSVSYTGRTEAFF.

The CDR3 here is CASSFARGSASTDTQYF. The CDR3 DNA follows: TGTGCCAGCAGTTTTGCCAGGGGGAGTGCTAGCACAGATACGCAGTATTTT. This chain joins TRBV27 and TRBJ2-3; TRBD1 matches at 7 bases. The ends lost 3 bases at V and 0 bases at J; junction bases unmatched: 9. From germline, CDR1 is MNHEY and CDR2 SMNVEV (reference sequence). The CDR3 runs 17 residues.

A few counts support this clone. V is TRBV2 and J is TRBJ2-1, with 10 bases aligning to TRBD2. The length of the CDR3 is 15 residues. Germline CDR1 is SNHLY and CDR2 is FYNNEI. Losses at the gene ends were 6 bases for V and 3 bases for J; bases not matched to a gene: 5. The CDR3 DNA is TGTGCCAGCAGCGCTAGCGGGAGAGACTACAATGAGCAGTTCTTC. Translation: CASSASGRDYNEQFF.

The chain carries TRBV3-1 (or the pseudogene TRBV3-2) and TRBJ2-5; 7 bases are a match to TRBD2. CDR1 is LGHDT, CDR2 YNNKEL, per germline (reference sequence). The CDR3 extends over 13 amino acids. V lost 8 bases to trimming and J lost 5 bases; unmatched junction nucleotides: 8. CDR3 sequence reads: CASSLGGEETQYF. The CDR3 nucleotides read TGTGCCAGCTCCCTTGGGGGGGAGGAGACCCAGTACTTC.